Listed below are T cell receptor beta chains from one sample, sequenced in a study of cytomegalovirus exposure and HLA in healthy donors. The method was immunoSEQ multiplex PCR; TCRdb's version includes in-frame clones alone and lacks a portion of them. The data show about 97,000 clones, around 73% seen once. Sequencing was performed on PBMCs. Receptors originate from a man aged 40-49 years in good health and CMV-seronegative. Each CDR3 is given with its conserved first and last residue. D genes are given only for firm matches. Expanded clones get a size class; other rows say once, few or many, or leave the size out.

d_call j_call clone_size v_call cdr3_aa cdr3_nt
TRBD1 TRBJ1-2 - TRBV7-8 CASSSTGQGLYGYTF TGTGCCAGCAGCTCCACAGGACAGGGTCTCTATGGCTACACCTTC
- TRBJ2-3 - TRBV30 CAWTRYAAAYTQYF TGTGCCTGGACCCGTTATGCCGCTGCGTATACGCAGTATTTT
- TRBJ2-3 few TRBV4-2 CASSQDRLTQYF TGTGCCAGCAGCCAAGATCGTCTTACGCAGTATTTT
- TRBJ1-4 - TRBV7-8 CASSLETTGKLFF TGTGCCAGCAGCTTAGAAACAACGGGAAAACTGTTTTTT
TRBD2 TRBJ2-1 once TRBV5-4 CASSILAGGPGEQFF TGTGCCAGCAGTATACTAGCGGGGGGGCCTGGGGAGCAGTTCTTC
- TRBJ2-7 - TRBV28 CASNLSPAQGSYEQYF TGTGCCAGCAACCTAAGTCCAGCACAGGGCTCCTACGAGCAGTACTTC
- TRBJ1-5 - TRBV10-3 CAISDLIGNQPQHF TGTGCCATCAGTGATCTAATCGGCAATCAGCCCCAGCATTTT
- TRBJ2-7 - TRBV2 CASSDQGSSYEQYF TGTGCCAGCAGTGACCAGGGGAGCTCCTACGAGCAGTACTTC
- TRBJ2-1 - TRBV29-1 CSVEEPGNFYEFNEQFF TGCAGCGTCGAAGAACCGGGTAATTTTTACGAGTTCAATGAGCAGTTCTTC
TRBD1 TRBJ2-5 - TRBV10-1 CASIQGQKQETQYF TGCGCCAGCATCCAGGGACAGAAGCAAGAGACCCAGTACTTC
- TRBJ1-6 - TRBV10-3 CAISPRQRNYSPLHF TGTGCCATCAGCCCAAGACAGAGAAATTATTCACCCCTCCACTTT
- TRBJ1-1 many TRBV14 CASSSTRGDGYTEAFF TGTGCCAGCAGCTCGACGCGGGGAGACGGGTACACTGAAGCTTTCTTT
- TRBJ1-4 - TRBV28 CASRSGDLILGEKLFF TGTGCCAGCAGATCGGGAGACCTGATCCTCGGAGAAAAACTGTTTTTT
TRBD1 TRBJ1-6 - TRBV6-1 CASSFRDRETPLHF TGTGCCAGCAGTTTCCGGGACAGGGAGACACCCCTCCACTTT
- TRBJ1-1 few TRBV4-2 CASSQLGEGKKDTEAFF TGTGCCAGCAGCCAATTAGGGGAGGGAAAGAAGGACACTGAAGCTTTCTTT